One sample yielded the 14 T cell receptor beta chains listed below, sequenced in a study of blood T cell repertoires in COVID-19. The method was immunoSEQ multiplex PCR; TCRdb's version includes in-frame clones alone and lacks a portion of them. In the table there are about 120,000 clones, under 95% of which are singletons. The material sequenced was peripheral blood. All receptors come from a man in his sixties with COVID-19, enrolled during active disease.

This clone has only a few counts. The J gene is TRBJ1-1, the V gene TRBV27; D is unresolved. The CDR3 contains 13 residues. V was clipped by 3 bases and J by 1 base, with 6 bases between them. Germline CDR1 reads MNHEY; CDR2 reads SMNVEV (reference sequence). CDR3 nucleotides: TGTGCCAGCAGTTTTTCACAGAACACTGAAGCTTTCTTT. This translates into CASSFSQNTEAFF.

This clone came up once. The CDR3 DNA follows: TGTGCCAGTAGTCTCCAGGGTTCCTACGAGCAGTACTTC. This sequence encodes CASSLQGSYEQYF. The V and J genes are TRBV19 and TRBJ2-7; maybe TRBD1 (5 bases). Germline V gene data show CDR1 as LNHDA and CDR2 as SQIVND (reference sequence). V was clipped by 5 bases and J by 1 base, with 9 bases between them. The length of the CDR3 is 13 residues.

The chain employs TRBV27 and TRBJ2-7, with D perhaps matching TRBD1 (5 bases). This CDR3 is 13 amino acids long. The germline CDR1 and CDR2 sequences are MNHEY and SMNVEV (reference sequence). V was trimmed by 3 bases and J by 6 bases, leaving 12 bases between them. The CDR3 region is CASSFQGEGEQYF. The CDR3 DNA sequence: TGTGCCAGCAGTTTCCAGGGTGAAGGCGAGCAGTACTTC.

The chain recombines TRBV12-2 with TRBJ2-7; the table's TRBD2 call for D was not verified on the DNA. TRBV12-2 is marked as a pseudogene. This CDR3 is 16 amino acids long. The CDR3 bases are TGTGCAAGTCGCTGGCATGGGGAGAGACGTACTGCCGAGCAGTACTTC. This encodes CASRWHGERRTAEQYF.

This chain connects TRBV7-3 to TRBJ1-6; the match to TRBD1 covers 7 bases. V shed 5 bases, J shed 8 bases, and the junction held 3 bases outside the gene matches. The germline V gene encodes CDR1 SGHTA and CDR2 FQGTGA. The length of the CDR3 is 13 residues. The CDR3 nucleotides read TGTGCCAGCAGCCCCGACAGGGATTCACCCCTCCACTTT. It encodes CASSPDRDSPLHF.

The CDR3 bases are TGCGCCAGCAGCTTAGCTAGCGGGAGTGAAAAGGGCTATGAGCAGTTCTTC. It specifies CASSLASGSEKGYEQFF. This chain uses TRBV5-1 with TRBJ2-1; the match to TRBD2 covers 10 bases. Germline V gene sequence: CDR1 SGHRS, CDR2 YFSETQ. CDR3 length: 17 amino acids. The trim removed 2 bases at V and 8 bases at J, leaving 13 bases unmatched.

This chain links TRBV4-1 with TRBJ2-1, with a possible D match to TRBD2 (6 bases). The germline CDR1 and CDR2 sequences are MGHRA and YSYEKL. This CDR3 is built from 15 residues. Deletions cut 8 bases from V and 4 bases from J, with 18 bases between. As DNA, the CDR3 is TGCGCCAGCCTTAACCCGGGACTCGGGTACAATGAGCAGTTCTTC. Protein: CASLNPGLGYNEQFF.

This chain links TRBV19 with TRBJ2-1; 8 nucleotides match TRBD2. J was trimmed by 6 bases and V by 5 bases; bases with no gene match: 6. Looked up from germline, CDR1 is LNHDA and CDR2 is SQIVND (reference sequence). The CDR3 is made up of 14 amino acids. The DNA for the CDR3 is TGTGCCAGTAGTTTCCCCGCGGGGGGCAATGAGCAGTTCTTC. As protein: CASSFPAGGNEQFF.

V gene TRBV28 combines with J gene TRBJ2-1; 11 nucleotides align to TRBD2. The CDR3 is 14 amino acids. The germline V gene has CDR1 MDHEN and CDR2 SYDVKM. V dropped 7 bases and J dropped 5; count of bases not matched to a gene: 4. The CDR3 sequence is CASKTSGDHNEQFF. The CDR3 bases are TGTGCCAGCAAGACTAGCGGGGACCACAATGAGCAGTTCTTC.

The chain is built from TRBV28 and TRBJ1-1, with 8 bases aligning to TRBD1. The CDR3 has 15 residues. The V segment lost 1 base and the J segment 5 bases; nucleotides outside the gene matches: 6. Germline values: CDR1 MDHEN, CDR2 SYDVKM. The CDR3: CASSLLPRGRTEAFF. In DNA form, the CDR3 reads TGTGCCAGCAGTTTATTACCCAGGGGGCGAACTGAAGCTTTCTTT. The full variable domain, with the rest looked up from reference TRBV28 and TRBJ1-1, is DVKVTQSSRYLVKRTGEKVFLECVQDMDHENMFWYRQDPGLGLRLIYFSYDVKMKEKGDIPEGYSVSREKKERFSLILESASTNQTSMYLCASSLLPRGRTEAFFGQGTRLTVV.

The chain couples TRBV18 to TRBJ2-1, with 9 bases aligning to TRBD2. This CDR3 has 17 residues. Germline-derived CDR1 and CDR2 are KGHSH and LQKENI. V trimming: 0 bases; J trimming: 6 bases; junction bases outside the gene matches: 9. The CDR3 sequence is CASSPPTSGPRGNEQFF. The CDR3 DNA reads as TGTGCCAGCTCACCACCGACTAGCGGCCCAAGAGGCAATGAGCAGTTCTTC.

The gene calls are TRBV14 and TRBJ2-2; 7 bases align to TRBD2. V shed 2 bases, J shed 7 bases, and the junction held 7 bases outside the gene matches. The CDR3 is 15 amino acids. The germline V gene has CDR1 SGHDN and CDR2 FVKESK. CDR3 DNA sequence: TGTGCCAGCAGCCAAAGCGGGACTGGAGGCGGGGAGCTGTTTTTT. Translating gives CASSQSGTGGGELFF.

This clone is a singleton in its sample. The chain combines TRBV19 with TRBJ1-3, with D perhaps matching TRBD1 (6 bases). The V end was cut by 4 bases, the J end by 0 bases, with 13 bases between. The germline V gene has CDR1 LNHDA and CDR2 SQIVND (reference sequence). The CDR3 is 16 residues long. CDR3 DNA: TGTGCCAGTAGTAACAGACAGGCAAGCTCTGGAAACACCATATATTTT. This sequence encodes CASSNRQASSGNTIYF.

J is TRBJ2-7 and V is TRBV20-1, with unresolved D. CDR3 length equals 11 residues. Trimming left V 0 bases short and J 5 bases short, with 5 bases between. The germline CDR1 and CDR2 sequences are DFQATT and SNEGSKA (reference sequence). The CDR3 bases are TGCAGTGCTAGAGATTATGACGAGCAGTACTTC. Amino acid sequence: CSARDYDEQYF.